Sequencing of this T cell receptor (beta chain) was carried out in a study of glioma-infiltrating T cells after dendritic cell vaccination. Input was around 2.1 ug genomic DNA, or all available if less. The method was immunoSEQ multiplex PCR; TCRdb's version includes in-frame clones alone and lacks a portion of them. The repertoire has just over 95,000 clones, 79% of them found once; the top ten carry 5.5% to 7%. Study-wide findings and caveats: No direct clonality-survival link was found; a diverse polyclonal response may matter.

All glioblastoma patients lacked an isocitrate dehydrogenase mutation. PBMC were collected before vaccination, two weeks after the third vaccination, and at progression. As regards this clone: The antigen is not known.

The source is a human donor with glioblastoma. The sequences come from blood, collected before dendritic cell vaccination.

The CDR3 protein is CASSLFLGTGVDGYTF. Written as DNA, the CDR3 is TGTGCCAGCAGCTTGTTCCTCGGGACAGGGGTTGATGGCTACACCTTC. The chain links TRBV5-6 to TRBJ1-2; 10 positions agree with TRBD1. The CDR3 is 16 amino acids. V lost 1 base to trimming and J lost 6 bases; unmatched junction nucleotides: 9. Germline CDR1 and CDR2: SGHDT and YYEEEE.